The 19 T cell receptor beta chains given below trace back to one sample, sequenced in a study of siplizumab effects on memory and regulatory T cells. The assay was immunoSEQ multiplex PCR, and TCRdb's table has in-frame clones only and misses some. This repertoire shows around 100,000 clones, 94% found once; its top ten account for 1% to 1.5%. Specimen: non-Treg CD4+ T cells sorted from blood. The receptors shown here come from a human donor in good health.

The chain recombines TRBV5-4 with TRBJ2-7, with 7 bases fitting TRBD1. V was clipped by 4 bases and J by 4 bases; unmatched bases: 11. The germline V gene has CDR1 SGHNT and CDR2 YYREEE (reference sequence). This CDR3 has 15 residues. CDR3 in DNA: TGTGCCAGCAGCCTTAGACAGGGTGGGTGGTACGAGCAGTACTTC. Translation: CASSLRQGGWYEQYF.

This rearrangement joins TRBV29-1 to TRBJ1-4; D not resolved. CDR3 length: 14 residues. V dropped 5 bases and J dropped 4 bases, with 14 bases sitting between them. Germline CDR1 is SQVTM and CDR2 is ANQGSEA. In DNA, the CDR3 is TGCAGCGTTCAGAGGGTTGGAGGTAATGAAAAACTGTTTTTT. Protein sequence: CSVQRVGGNEKLFF.

The chain has TRBV5-4 and TRBJ2-2; 7 bases line up with TRBD2. J lost 6 bases, V lost 0 bases, and 5 bases had no gene match. CDR1 SGHNT and CDR2 YYREEE come from the germline V gene (reference sequence). This CDR3 contains 15 residues. Here the CDR3 reads CASSLARENSGELFF. The DNA for the CDR3 is TGTGCCAGCAGCTTGGCGCGGGAGAATTCCGGGGAGCTGTTTTTT.

The chain uses TRBV28 and TRBJ1-5; D is uncertain. Germline CDR1 and CDR2: MDHEN and SYDVKM. The germline V and J ends were trimmed by 3 bases and 2 bases, with 11 bases remaining between them. This CDR3 is built from 15 residues. CDR3 DNA sequence: TGTGCCAGCAGTTTGGTTGGAGCGGGCAATCAGCCCCAGCATTTT. Translation gives CASSLVGAGNQPQHF.

The chain employs TRBV19 and TRBJ2-6, with TRBD2 matching 7 bases. CDR1 LNHDA and CDR2 SQIVND come from the germline V gene (reference sequence). The V segment lost 3 bases and the J segment 0 bases; nucleotides outside the gene matches: 11. There are 19 residues in the CDR3. For the CDR3, the DNA is TGTGCCAGTAGTATTCATGAGGGAGGGTTATTCTCTGGGGCCAACGTCCTGACTTTC. Amino acid sequence: CASSIHEGGLFSGANVLTF. Based on the CDR3 plus reference TRBV19 and TRBJ2-6, the full variable domain is DGGITQSPKYLFRKEGQNVTLSCEQNLNHDAMYWYRQDPGQGLRLIYYSQIVNDFQKGDIAEGYSVSREKKESFPLTVTSAQKNPTAFYLCASSIHEGGLFSGANVLTFGAGSRLTVL.

The genes are TRBV5-4 and TRBJ1-3, with a weak D call TRBD1 (6 bases). The CDR3 is made up of 15 amino acids. V was trimmed by 4 bases and J by 0 bases, leaving 11 bases between them. Per germline, CDR1 SGHNT and CDR2 YYREEE (reference sequence). This CDR3 is CASSGGRYSGNTIYF. DNA for the CDR3: TGTGCCAGCAGCGGGGGCCGATACTCTGGAAACACCATATATTTT.

J is TRBJ2-7 and V is TRBV28; maybe TRBD1 (6 bases). Germline V gene sequence: CDR1 MDHEN, CDR2 SYDVKM. This CDR3 comprises 12 residues. With 6 bases removed from V and 3 bases from J, the gap between germline ends came to 9 bases. CDR3 amino acids: CASREQGYEQYF. DNA for the CDR3: TGTGCCAGCAGGGAACAGGGCTACGAGCAGTACTTC.

J is TRBJ2-5 and V is TRBV21-1. TRBV21-1 is tagged as a pseudogene. The CDR3 contains 12 residues. This CDR3 reads CASSRVKETQYF. The CDR3 DNA reads TGTGCCAGCAGCAGGGTCAAAGAGACCCAGTACTTC.

The chain links TRBV7-3 to TRBJ2-6; TRBD1 agrees at 10 bases. The J segment lost 1 base and the V segment lost 5 bases, leaving 8 bases of the junction unmatched. This CDR3 contains 18 residues. CDR1 and CDR2 (germline): SGHTA, FQGTGA. The CDR3 reads CASSPWGQGRSGANVLTF. The CDR3 region has the DNA TGTGCCAGCAGCCCCTGGGGACAGGGGCGATCTGGGGCCAACGTCCTGACTTTC.

The chain is built from TRBV2 and TRBJ1-1; 10 bases align to TRBD1. V shed 9 bases, J shed 2 bases, and the junction held 3 bases outside the gene matches. This CDR3 comprises 13 residues. From germline, CDR1 is SNHLY and CDR2 FYNNEI. CDR3 in DNA: TGTGCCAGGCGGACAGGGGGAAACACTGAAGCTTTCTTT. It is translated as CARRTGGNTEAFF.

This chain uses TRBV4-2 with TRBJ2-7; 8 positions match TRBD2. This CDR3 spans 16 amino acids. Germline V gene lookup returns CDR1 LGHNA and CDR2 YNFKEQ. Losses at the gene ends were 1 base for V and 2 bases for J; bases not matched to a gene: 7. The CDR3 region is CASSQVVSGSTYEQYF. Here the CDR3 DNA reads TGTGCCAGCAGCCAAGTTGTAAGCGGGAGTACCTACGAGCAGTACTTC.

V gene TRBV12-5 combines with J gene TRBJ2-1; weak D call: TRBD1 (6 bases). CDR1 is LGHNT, CDR2 FRNRAP, per germline. The CDR3 sequence is 16 residues long. The V end lost 2 bases, the J end lost 3 bases, and 14 bases lay between the germline ends. The CDR3 DNA is TGTGCTAGTGGTTTGTTCCCTGGGACAAACTACAATGAGCAGTTCTTC. It is translated as CASGLFPGTNYNEQFF. Filled out from reference TRBV12-5 and TRBJ2-1, the complete variable domain reads DARVTQTPRHKVTEMGQEVTMRCQPILGHNTVFWYRQTMMQGLELLAYFRNRAPLDDSGMPKDRFSAEMPDATLATLKIQPSEPRDSAVYFCASGLFPGTNYNEQFFGPGTRLTVL.

This rearrangement joins TRBV7-9 to TRBJ2-5; no definite D call. From germline, CDR1 is SEHNR and CDR2 FQNEAQ (reference sequence). The CDR3 has 12 amino acids. With 2 bases removed from V and 2 bases from J, the gap between germline ends came to 3 bases. DNA for the CDR3: TGTGCCAGCAGCTTAAATCAAGAGACCCAGTACTTC. Its translation: CASSLNQETQYF.

The chain uses TRBV10-3 and TRBJ2-1; the match to TRBD2 covers 9 bases. Germline V gene lookup returns CDR1 ENHRY and CDR2 SYGVKD. The trim removed 0 bases at V and 7 bases at J, leaving 7 bases unmatched. CDR3 length equals 16 residues. The CDR3 nucleotides read TGTGCCATCAGTGAGTCGATCGCGGGAGGGAGAAATGAGCAGTTCTTC. It codes for CAISESIAGGRNEQFF.

This chain joins TRBV29-1 and TRBJ2-7; 11 nucleotides match TRBD1. The CDR3 is 14 amino acids. Per germline, CDR1 SQVTM and CDR2 ANQGSEA. The junction had 11 bases not matched to a gene; V was cut back by 7 bases and J by 6 bases. The CDR3 spells CSARRDRGESEQYF. As DNA, the CDR3 is TGCAGCGCTCGAAGGGACAGGGGGGAAAGCGAGCAGTACTTC.

The rearrangement joins TRBV19 to TRBJ2-7; TRBD2 is a possible D gene (6 bases). This CDR3 is 13 amino acids long. Germline loops: CDR1 LNHDA, CDR2 SQIVND (reference sequence). Trimming removed 4 bases at V and 7 bases at J, with 14 bases between. CDR3 loop: CASSKRGTGEQYF. The DNA for the CDR3 is TGTGCCAGTAGTAAGCGTGGGACTGGGGAGCAGTACTTC.

This CDR3 is CASSVGTGPTDTQYF. The CDR3 DNA reads as TGTGCCAGCAGCGTAGGGACAGGTCCAACAGATACGCAGTATTTT. The rearrangement joins TRBV9 to TRBJ2-3; TRBD1 aligns across 7 bases. The length of the CDR3 is 15 residues. The V gene end was trimmed by 0 bases and the J gene end by 3 bases; junction bases not matched to a gene: 4. Looked up from germline, CDR1 is SGDLS and CDR2 is YYNGEE.

The chain is built from TRBV6-5 and TRBJ2-1; 7 bases are shared with TRBD2. V lost 7 bases, J lost 5 bases, and 2 bases stayed unmatched. This CDR3 has 12 residues. The V gene's germline CDR1 is MNHEY and CDR2 SVGAGI. CDR3 protein: CASKRGHNEQFF. In nucleotides, the CDR3 is TGTGCCAGCAAGCGGGGCCACAATGAGCAGTTCTTC.

The chain couples TRBV15 to TRBJ2-2, with no clear D. Trimming took 6 bases from V and 1 from J, leaving 6 bases between them. The CDR3 length is 13 residues. Germline V gene data show CDR1 as LNHNV and CDR2 as YYDKDF (reference sequence). The CDR3 DNA is TGTGCCACCAGTGTACTGAACACCGGGGAGCTGTTTTTT. Translation gives CATSVLNTGELFF.